Listed below are T cell receptor beta chains from one sample, sequenced in a study of blood T cell repertoires in COVID-19. Sequenced by immunoSEQ multiplex PCR; TCRdb stores in-frame clones only, minus some. Of about 160,000 clones in the sample, around 87% are singletons; the top ten hold 10%. What was sequenced was peripheral blood. The receptor source for this set is a woman in her 70s with COVID-19, enrolled during active disease. Both conserved end residues are part of each CDR3. Fields, in order: D gene, J gene, CDR3 length, V gene, CDR3 protein. The D gene is left open where the match is weak.

TRBD2 | TRBJ2-7 | 17 | TRBV29-1 | CSVELTSGGALSYEQYF
. | TRBJ2-1 | 12 | TRBV6-5 | CASRDSINEQFF
. | TRBJ1-3 | 14 | TRBV3-1/TRBV3-2 | CASSHKSSGNTIYF
TRBD2 | TRBJ2-3 | 22 | TRBV29-1 | CSVDGVQPPARGVPAGPDTQYF
. | TRBJ2-3 | 14 | TRBV5-4 | CASSRELSTDTQYF
. | TRBJ2-7 | 12 | TRBV10-2 | CASRTTPYEQYF
TRBD1 | TRBJ2-1 | 15 | TRBV6-6 | CASSYFGTGNNEQFF
. | TRBJ2-4 | 14 | TRBV6-6 | CASSPPGGVDIQYF
. | TRBJ1-1 | 14 | TRBV11-2 | CASSHQAENTEAFF
. | TRBJ1-1 | 12 | TRBV19 | CASSIGQTEAFF
TRBD2 | TRBJ2-7 | 16 | TRBV15 | CATSRDRLAGGREQYF
TRBD2 | TRBJ2-7 | 16 | TRBV19 | CASRDSGGVREDEQYF
TRBD1 | TRBJ1-2 | 14 | TRBV27 | CASSSAQGDYGYTF
TRBD1 | TRBJ1-2 | 18 | TRBV4-1 | CASSRPGQGVFEGYGYTF
TRBD1 | TRBJ1-1 | 19 | TRBV7-8 | CASSRSVDRDARMHTEAFF
TRBD2 | TRBJ2-2 | 16 | TRBV4-1 | CASSQVGTSDTGELFF
. | TRBJ1-2 | 15 | TRBV5-1 | CASSLIWSGNYGYTF
. | TRBJ2-3 | 16 | TRBV4-1 | CASSGSGTPSTDTQYF
TRBD1 | TRBJ1-1 | 13 | TRBV7-2 | CASSPGDRARAFF
. | TRBJ1-1 | 16 | TRBV19 | CASSPRASIMNTEAFF
TRBD2 | TRBJ2-1 | 20 | TRBV9 | CASSVGQGTSADRTYNEQFF
. | TRBJ1-6 | 12 | TRBV3-1/TRBV3-2 | CASSQTFSPLHF
. | TRBJ2-5 | 13 | TRBV10-3 | CASAGRQQETQYF
. | TRBJ1-2 | 14 | TRBV7-9 | CASSYGDRNYGYTF
. | TRBJ1-1 | 14 | TRBV6-5 | CASSYSGGNTEAFF
. | TRBJ2-6 | 15 | TRBV19 | CASTPLGSGANVLTF